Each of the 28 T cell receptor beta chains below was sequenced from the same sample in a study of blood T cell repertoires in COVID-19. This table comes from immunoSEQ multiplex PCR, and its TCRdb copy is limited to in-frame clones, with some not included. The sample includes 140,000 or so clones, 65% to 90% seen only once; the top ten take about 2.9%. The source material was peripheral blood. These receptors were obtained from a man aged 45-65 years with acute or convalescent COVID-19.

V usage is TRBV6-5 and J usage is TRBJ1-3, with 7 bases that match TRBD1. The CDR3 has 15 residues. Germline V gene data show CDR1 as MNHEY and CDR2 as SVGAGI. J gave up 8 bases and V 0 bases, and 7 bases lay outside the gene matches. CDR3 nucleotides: TGTGCCAGCAGTTACTCCGGGGCCAGGGGGGACACCATATATTTT. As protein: CASSYSGARGDTIYF.

The CDR3 here is CASSLWGQDSEAFF. DNA for the CDR3: TGCGCCAGCAGCTTGTGGGGACAGGACTCTGAAGCTTTCTTT. The chain joins TRBV5-1 to TRBJ1-1; 8 nucleotides line up with TRBD1. Germline V gene sequence: CDR1 SGHRS, CDR2 YFSETQ. J lost 6 bases, V lost 1 base, and 5 bases had no gene match. The CDR3 has 14 amino acids.

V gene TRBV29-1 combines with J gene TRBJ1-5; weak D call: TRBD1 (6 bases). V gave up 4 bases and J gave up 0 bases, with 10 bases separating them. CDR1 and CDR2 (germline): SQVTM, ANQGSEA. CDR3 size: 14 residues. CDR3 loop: CSVGGGYSNQPQHF. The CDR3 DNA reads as TGCAGCGTTGGAGGGGGTTATAGCAATCAGCCCCAGCATTTT.

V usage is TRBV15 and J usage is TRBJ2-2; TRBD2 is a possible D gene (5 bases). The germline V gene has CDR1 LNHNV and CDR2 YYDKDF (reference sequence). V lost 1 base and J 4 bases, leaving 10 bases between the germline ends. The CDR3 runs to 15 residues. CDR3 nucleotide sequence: TGTGCCACCAGCAGAGGGACTGACGGCACCGGGGAGCTGTTTTTT. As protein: CATSRGTDGTGELFF.

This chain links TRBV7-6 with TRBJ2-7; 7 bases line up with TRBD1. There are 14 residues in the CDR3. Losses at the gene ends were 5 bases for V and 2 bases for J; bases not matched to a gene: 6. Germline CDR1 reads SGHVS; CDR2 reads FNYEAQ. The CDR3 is CASSARQGPYEQYF. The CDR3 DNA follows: TGTGCCAGCAGCGCGCGACAGGGCCCCTACGAGCAGTACTTC. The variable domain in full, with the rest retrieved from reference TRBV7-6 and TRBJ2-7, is GAGVSQSPRYKVTKRGQDVALRCDPISGHVSLYWYRQALGQGPEFLTYFNYEAQQDKSGLPNDRFSAERPEGSISTLTIQRTEQRDSAMYRCASSARQGPYEQYFGPGTRLTVT.

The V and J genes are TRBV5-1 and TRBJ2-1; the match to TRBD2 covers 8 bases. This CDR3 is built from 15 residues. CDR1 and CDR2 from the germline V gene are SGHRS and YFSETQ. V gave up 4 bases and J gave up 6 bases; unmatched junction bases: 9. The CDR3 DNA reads TGCGCCAGCAGCCCGAGAGCGGGAGTTCGCAATGAGCAGTTCTTC. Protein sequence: CASSPRAGVRNEQFF.

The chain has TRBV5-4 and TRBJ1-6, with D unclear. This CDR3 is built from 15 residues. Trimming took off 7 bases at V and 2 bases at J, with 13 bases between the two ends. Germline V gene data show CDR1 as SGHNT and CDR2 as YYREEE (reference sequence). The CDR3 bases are TGTGCCAGCGCGCCTTCAGGCGCCTATAATTCACCCCTCCACTTT. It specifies CASAPSGAYNSPLHF.

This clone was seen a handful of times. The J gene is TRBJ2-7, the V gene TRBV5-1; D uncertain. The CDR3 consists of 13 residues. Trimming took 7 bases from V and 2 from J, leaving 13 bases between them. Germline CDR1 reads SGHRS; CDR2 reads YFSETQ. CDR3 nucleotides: TGCGCCAGCGCGTTAAGCTATCCCTACGAGCAGTACTTC. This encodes CASALSYPYEQYF.

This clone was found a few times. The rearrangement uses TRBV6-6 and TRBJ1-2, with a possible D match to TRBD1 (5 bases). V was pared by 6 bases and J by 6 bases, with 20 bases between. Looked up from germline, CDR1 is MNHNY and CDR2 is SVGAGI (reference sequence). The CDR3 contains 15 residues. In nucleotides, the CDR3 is TGTGCCAGCAGACCTTCCGGGACTCCCCTCCATGGCTACACCTTC. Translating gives CASRPSGTPLHGYTF.

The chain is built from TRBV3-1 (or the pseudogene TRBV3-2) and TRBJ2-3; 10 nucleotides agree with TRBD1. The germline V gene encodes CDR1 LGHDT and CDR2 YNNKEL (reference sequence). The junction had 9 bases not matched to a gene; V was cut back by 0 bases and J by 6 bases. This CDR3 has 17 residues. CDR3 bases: TGTGCCAGCAGCCAAGATTGGGGGGGGACAGGGGCGGATACGCAGTATTTT. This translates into CASSQDWGGTGADTQYF.

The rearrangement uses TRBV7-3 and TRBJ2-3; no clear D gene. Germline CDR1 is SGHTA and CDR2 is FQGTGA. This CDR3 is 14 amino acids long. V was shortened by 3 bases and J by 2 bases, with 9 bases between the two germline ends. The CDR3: CASSFGGITDTQYF. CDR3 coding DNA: TGTGCCAGCAGCTTTGGCGGTATCACAGATACGCAGTATTTT.

CDR3 nucleotide sequence: TGTGCCAGCAGCTTGTCGACTTCTTGGTTTACCGGGGAGCTGTTTTTT. This sequence encodes CASSLSTSWFTGELFF. The chain uses TRBV5-6 and TRBJ2-2, with D hard to call. Germline V gene data show CDR1 as SGHDT and CDR2 as YYEEEE. This CDR3 has 16 residues. Trimming pared 1 base from V and 5 bases from J, leaving 15 bases between.

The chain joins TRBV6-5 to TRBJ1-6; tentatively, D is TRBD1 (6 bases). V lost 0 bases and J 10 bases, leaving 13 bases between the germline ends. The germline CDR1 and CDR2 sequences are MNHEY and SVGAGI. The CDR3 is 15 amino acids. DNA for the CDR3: TGTGCCAGCAGTTACTCGTGGGGGGGGGCCTCACCCCTCCACTTT. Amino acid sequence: CASSYSWGGASPLHF.

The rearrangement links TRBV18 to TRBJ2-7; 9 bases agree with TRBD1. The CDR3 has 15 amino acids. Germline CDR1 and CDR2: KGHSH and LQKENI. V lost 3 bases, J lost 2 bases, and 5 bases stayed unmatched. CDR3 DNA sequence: TGTGCCAGCTCACCTTCGAGGACAGGGGCCTACGAGCAGTACTTC. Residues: CASSPSRTGAYEQYF.

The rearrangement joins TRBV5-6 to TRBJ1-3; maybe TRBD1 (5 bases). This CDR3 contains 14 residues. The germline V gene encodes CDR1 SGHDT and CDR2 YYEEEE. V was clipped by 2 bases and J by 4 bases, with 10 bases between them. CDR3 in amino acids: CASSFGGYGNTIYF. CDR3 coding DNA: TGTGCCAGCAGCTTCGGGGGGTACGGAAACACCATATATTTT.

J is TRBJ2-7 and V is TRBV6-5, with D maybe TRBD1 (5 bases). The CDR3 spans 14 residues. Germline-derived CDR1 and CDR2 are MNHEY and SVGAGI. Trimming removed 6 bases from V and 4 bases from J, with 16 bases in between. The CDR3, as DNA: TGTGCCAGCAGAACAGGTTTCTCGAAATACGAGCAGTACTTC. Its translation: CASRTGFSKYEQYF.

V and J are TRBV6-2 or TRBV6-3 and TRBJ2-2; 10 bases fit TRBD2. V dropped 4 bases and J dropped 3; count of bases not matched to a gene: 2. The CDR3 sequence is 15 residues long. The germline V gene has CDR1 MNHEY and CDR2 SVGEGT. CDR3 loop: CASSWGLAYTGELFF. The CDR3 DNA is TGTGCCAGCAGTTGGGGACTAGCGTACACCGGGGAGCTGTTTTTT.

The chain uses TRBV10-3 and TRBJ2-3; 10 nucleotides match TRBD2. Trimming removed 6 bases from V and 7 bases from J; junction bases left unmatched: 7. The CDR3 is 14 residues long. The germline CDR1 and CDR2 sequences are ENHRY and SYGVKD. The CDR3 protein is CAIRISGGSYTQYF. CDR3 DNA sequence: TGTGCCATCAGGATTAGCGGGGGGTCATATACGCAGTATTTT.

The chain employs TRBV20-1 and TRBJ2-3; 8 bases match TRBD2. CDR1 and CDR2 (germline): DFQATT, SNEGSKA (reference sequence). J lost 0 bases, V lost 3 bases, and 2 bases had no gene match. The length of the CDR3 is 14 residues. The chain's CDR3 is CSASPSGSTDTQYF. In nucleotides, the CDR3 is TGCAGTGCTAGTCCTAGCGGGAGCACAGATACGCAGTATTTT.

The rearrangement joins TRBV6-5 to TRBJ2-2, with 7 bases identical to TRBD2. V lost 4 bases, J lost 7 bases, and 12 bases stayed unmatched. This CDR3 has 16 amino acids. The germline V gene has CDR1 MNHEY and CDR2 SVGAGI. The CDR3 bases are TGTGCCAGCAGTTCCCCCCGACTAGCAGCTAACGGGGAGCTGTTTTTT. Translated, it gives CASSSPRLAANGELFF.

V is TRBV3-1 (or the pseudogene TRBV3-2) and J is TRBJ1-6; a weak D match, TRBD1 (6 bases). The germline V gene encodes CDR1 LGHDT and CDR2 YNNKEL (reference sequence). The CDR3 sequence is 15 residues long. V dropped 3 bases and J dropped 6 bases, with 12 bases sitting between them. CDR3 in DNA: TGTGCCAGCAGCCAGCCGGGACACGCTAATTCACCCCTCCACTTT. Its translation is CASSQPGHANSPLHF.

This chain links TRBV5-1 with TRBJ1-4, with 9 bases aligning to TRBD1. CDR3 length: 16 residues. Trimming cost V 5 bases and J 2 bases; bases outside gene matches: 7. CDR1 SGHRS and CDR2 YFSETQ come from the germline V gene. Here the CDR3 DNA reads TGCGCCAGCAGAACAGGGGGCGTAGGCACTAATGAAAAACTGTTTTTT. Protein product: CASRTGGVGTNEKLFF.

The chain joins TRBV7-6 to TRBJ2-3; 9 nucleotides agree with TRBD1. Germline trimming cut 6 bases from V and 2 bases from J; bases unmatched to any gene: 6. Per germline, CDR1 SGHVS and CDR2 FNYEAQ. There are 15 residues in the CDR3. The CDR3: CASRNGQGFTDTQYF. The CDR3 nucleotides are TGTGCCAGCAGGAACGGACAGGGGTTCACAGATACGCAGTATTTT.

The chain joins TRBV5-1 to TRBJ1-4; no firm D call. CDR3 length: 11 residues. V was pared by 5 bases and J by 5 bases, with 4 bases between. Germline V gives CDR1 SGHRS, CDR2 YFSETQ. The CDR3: CASSLNEKLFF. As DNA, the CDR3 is TGCGCCAGCAGTCTCAATGAAAAACTGTTTTTT.

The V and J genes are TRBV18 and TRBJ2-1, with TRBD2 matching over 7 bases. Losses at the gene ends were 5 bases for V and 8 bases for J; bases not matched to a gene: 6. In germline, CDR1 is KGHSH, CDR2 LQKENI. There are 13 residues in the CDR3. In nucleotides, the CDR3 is TGTGCCAGCTCAGGACTAGAGTTCGATGAGCAGTTCTTC. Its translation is CASSGLEFDEQFF.

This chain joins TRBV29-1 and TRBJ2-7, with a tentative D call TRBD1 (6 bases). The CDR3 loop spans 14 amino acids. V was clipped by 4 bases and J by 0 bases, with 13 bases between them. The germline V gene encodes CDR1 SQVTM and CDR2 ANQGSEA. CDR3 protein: CSVGGTPSSYEQYF. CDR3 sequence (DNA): TGCAGCGTTGGTGGGACACCCAGCTCCTACGAGCAGTACTTC.

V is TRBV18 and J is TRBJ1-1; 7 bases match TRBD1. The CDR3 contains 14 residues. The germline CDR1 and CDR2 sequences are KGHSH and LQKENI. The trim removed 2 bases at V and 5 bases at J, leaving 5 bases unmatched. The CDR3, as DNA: TGTGCCAGCTCACCAGGACAGGCGGGAACTGAAGCTTTCTTT. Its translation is CASSPGQAGTEAFF.

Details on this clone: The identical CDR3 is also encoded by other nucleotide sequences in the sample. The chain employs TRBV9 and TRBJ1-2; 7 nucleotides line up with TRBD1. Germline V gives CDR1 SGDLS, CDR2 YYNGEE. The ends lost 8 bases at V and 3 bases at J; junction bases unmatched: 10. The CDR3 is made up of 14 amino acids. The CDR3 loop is CASSPETGHYGYTF. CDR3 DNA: TGTGCCAGTAGCCCGGAGACAGGGCACTATGGCTACACCTTC.